This TCR beta chain was sequenced in a study of breast tumors, draining lymph nodes, adjacent tissues (dated by TCRdb to 2016 to 2017). For context, the study as a whole: In breast cancer patients, the study compared the TCR beta repertoires of tumor, adjacent nontumor tissue and axillary lymph nodes. In human breast cancer, the study set out to evaluate how tumor, surrounding tissue and draining lymph node repertoires relate to one another and whether T cells may move between these sites. Summary of the overall study and its limitations: The data were considered consistent with the idea that most tumor T cells come from the lymph node and then expand in tumor tissue. The conclusion that tumor T cells originate in lymph nodes was presented as consistent with a hypothesis rather than as directly demonstrated. Tumor and nontumor tissue repertoires were significantly more similar in luminal-like than in basal-like breast cancer. Tumor T-cell repertoires showed less diversity than lymph node repertoires and more diversity than nontumor tissue repertoires, and tumor T-cell repertoires showed preferential V and J gene usage.

This clonotype was counted at least ten times. No antigen is known for it. This may be a read error: a much more frequent sequence differs by one nucleotide. The adjacent samples were made up of nontumor breast tissue around the tumor. V is pared back by 5 bases and J by 0 bases, with 11 bases lying between the germline termini. From cysteine to phenylalanine, the CDR3 is 14 amino acids long. Only the CDR3 portion is preserved as DNA: 42 bases, with reading frame beginning at the first base. CDR1 MNHNY and CDR2 SVGAGI are derived from the germline V gene (reference sequence). Sequencing instrument: Illumina HiSeq 2000. TCR beta chain libraries were generated by multiplex PCR amplification. High-throughput sequencing was used to analyze the amplified TCR beta chain products. In TCRdb, the public reads were trimmed at Q25 with fastp and aligned with MiXCR, with productive beta chains retained. Identical CDR3 proteins give one entry, which carries the most common genes and DNA. Recorded for this sample are 15,000 or so distinct CDR3 sequences; 55% of them occurred a single time. The biggest ten clones account for 30% to 35% of the sample.

The clonotype comes from a female donor with breast cancer. Some clones in this sample may be carry-over from other donors' samples. This sequence uses TRBV6-6 and TRBJ2-7; too little of a D gene remains to name it. Sequencing was done on a sample of tumor-adjacent breast tissue. The nucleotide sequence reads TGTGCCAGCAGTCACCCTGCCCTCTCCTACGAGCAGTACTTC. Its product reads: CASSHPALSYEQYF.